The clone carrying this T cell receptor (beta chain) showed up just a few times. Antigen unknown. Germline loops: CDR1 LNHDA, CDR2 SQIVND (reference sequence). This CDR3 contains 14 residues. Losses at the gene ends were 4 bases for V and 3 bases for J; bases not matched to a gene: 4. These data belong to a study of PD-1 blockade in classical Hodgkin lymphoma. Study findings and constraints: Individuals who commenced nivolumab within less than 1 year of ASCT were excluded.

Each patient relapsed following autologous stem cell transplantation, and prior brentuximab vedotin exposure differed. Data came from immunoSEQ multiplex PCR; TCRdb stores just in-frame clones and leaves some out. This table holds tens of thousands of clones, around three quarters found once. The clonotype comes from a human donor with classical Hodgkin lymphoma. V and J are TRBV19 and TRBJ2-7; 9 bases are a match to TRBD1. The sequenced sample was peripheral blood mononuclear cells (PBMCs), obtained before the second cycle of nivolumab. CDR3 region: CASSSTGQGYEQYF. The CDR3 DNA follows: TGTGCCAGTAGTAGCACGGGACAGGGCTACGAGCAGTACTTC.